Shown below are 21 T cell receptor beta chains from a single sample sequenced in a study of CD8+ T cells in alopecia areata. Reverse transcription of extracted RNA yielded cDNA, which provided the sequencing template. This table comes from immunoSEQ multiplex PCR, and its TCRdb copy is limited to in-frame clones, with some not included. The repertoire includes about 180,000 clones, more than 60% of them detected once, and around 1.8% sits in the top ten. This material consisted of CD4+ T cells sorted from blood, taken at week 0. These receptors all stem from a human donor with alopecia areata.

This clone is a singleton in its sample. The CDR3 protein is CASSFGNEQFF. The CDR3 nucleotides read TGTGCCAGCAGCTTTGGCAATGAGCAGTTCTTC. J is TRBJ2-1 and V is TRBV5-6; D is ambiguous. Trimming removed 2 bases from V and 6 bases from J, with 3 bases in between. CDR1 and CDR2 from the germline V gene are SGHDT and YYEEEE. This CDR3 is 11 amino acids long.

The V call is TRBV6-5, the J call TRBJ2-7, with D possibly matching TRBD2 (7 bases). Germline lookup yields CDR1 MNHEY and CDR2 SVGAGI. This CDR3 is 14 amino acids long. The V and J ends lost 0 bases and 6 bases respectively, with 12 bases between them. The DNA of the CDR3 is TGTGCCAGCAGTTACTCGAGGGGGGGACGCGAGCAGTACTTC. This codes for CASSYSRGGREQYF.

This chain uses TRBV5-1 with TRBJ2-3; TRBD1 might be the D (5 bases). CDR3 size: 18 residues. V lost 2 bases to trimming and J lost 0 bases, with 19 bases between them. Germline V lookup: CDR1 SGHRS, CDR2 YFSETQ. The DNA for the CDR3 is TGCGCCAGCAGCTTCATTAGGGGTGGCCCCGGTAGCACAGATACGCAGTATTTT. Translated: CASSFIRGGPGSTDTQYF.

V gene TRBV11-2 combines with J gene TRBJ1-2, with no clear D. The germline V and J ends were trimmed by 1 base and 8 bases, with 14 bases remaining between them. Per the germline V gene, CDR1 is SGHAT and CDR2 is FQNNGV. The CDR3 runs 14 residues. CDR3 protein: CASSLVGNLAGYTF. The CDR3 DNA reads as TGTGCCAGCAGCTTAGTGGGGAACCTAGCCGGCTACACCTTC. The whole variable domain, filled in from reference TRBV11-2 and TRBJ1-2, reads EAGVAQSPRYKIIEKRQSVAFWCNPISGHATLYWYQQILGQGPKLLIQFQNNGVVDDSQLPKDRFSAERLKGVDSTLKIQPAKLEDSAVYLCASSLVGNLAGYTFGSGTRLTVV.

The genes are TRBV9 and TRBJ1-6; D is ambiguous. In germline, CDR1 is SGDLS, CDR2 YYNGEE. CDR3 length equals 15 residues. Trimming stripped 4 bases from V and 12 bases from J, with 20 bases between. The CDR3 spells CASSSNEGYGLPLHF. In DNA form, the CDR3 reads TGTGCCAGCAGCTCCAATGAGGGTTATGGGCTACCCCTCCACTTT.

This chain links TRBV2 with TRBJ1-5; tentative D call: TRBD1 (6 bases). Deletions cut 8 bases from V and 6 bases from J, with 11 bases between. This CDR3 has 12 residues. Germline-derived CDR1 and CDR2 are SNHLY and FYNNEI. CDR3 protein: CASRQGSQPQHF. The CDR3 DNA sequence: TGTGCCAGCCGGCAGGGGAGTCAGCCCCAGCATTTT.

CDR3 in amino acids: CAITPQRADTQYF. The DNA of the CDR3 is TGTGCCATCACCCCACAGCGGGCAGATACGCAGTATTTT. The V gene is TRBV10-3, the J gene TRBJ2-3; a weak D match, TRBD2 (6 bases). This CDR3 is 13 amino acids long. The V gene lost 7 bases and the J gene lost 4 bases, with 12 bases spanning the gap. Germline loops: CDR1 ENHRY, CDR2 SYGVKD.

With regard to this clone: Additional DNA sequences in this sample encode the identical CDR3. The J gene is TRBJ2-5, the V gene TRBV30; no clear D gene. Trimming stripped 0 bases from V and 4 bases from J, with 3 bases between. The germline V gene has CDR1 GTSNPN and CDR2 SVGIG (reference sequence). The CDR3 length is 11 residues. The CDR3 is CAWSVGETQYF. CDR3 coding DNA: TGTGCCTGGAGTGTGGGAGAGACCCAGTACTTC. The variable domain in full, completed from reference TRBV30 and TRBJ2-5, reads SQTIHQWPATLVQPVGSPLSLECTVEGTSNPNLYWYRQAAGRGLQLLFYSVGIGQISSEVPQNLSASRPQDRQFILSSKKLLLSDSGFYLCAWSVGETQYFGPGTRLLVL.

The CDR3 loop reads CASSSLGLAKNIQYF. Written as DNA, the CDR3 is TGCGCCAGCAGCTCCTTAGGTCTAGCCAAAAACATTCAGTACTTC. The V call is TRBV5-1, the J call TRBJ2-4; D remains ambiguous. Trimming cost V 3 bases and J 0 bases, with 10 bases left between them. Germline lookup yields CDR1 SGHRS and CDR2 YFSETQ. The CDR3 runs 15 residues.

This CDR3 reads CASSDIGQGTYEQYF. CDR3 in DNA: TGTGCCAGCAGCGACATCGGACAGGGAACCTACGAGCAGTACTTC. The J gene is TRBJ2-7, the V gene TRBV2, with TRBD1 matching over 8 bases. V lost 6 bases and J lost 2; bases outside the gene matches: 9. CDR1 is SNHLY and CDR2 is FYNNEI in the germline V gene. The CDR3 has 15 amino acids.

The chain joins TRBV29-1 to TRBJ2-1, with D perhaps assigned TRBD1 or TRBD2 (5 bases each). Trimming removed 5 bases from V and 7 bases from J, with 21 bases in between. This CDR3 spans 15 amino acids. Germline CDR1 SQVTM, CDR2 ANQGSEA. The CDR3 DNA reads as TGCAGCGTTAAATCAGCTAACTTGGGACCGAATGAGCAGTTCTTC. Amino acids: CSVKSANLGPNEQFF.

This rearrangement joins TRBV2 to TRBJ2-3; D ambiguous. Per germline, CDR1 SNHLY and CDR2 FYNNEI. CDR3 length equals 13 residues. V gave up 3 bases and J gave up 1 base, with 5 bases separating them. CDR3 residues: CASSEIGTDTQYF. The CDR3 DNA sequence: TGTGCCAGCAGTGAGATAGGCACAGATACGCAGTATTTT. Full variable domain (missing parts from reference TRBV2 and TRBJ2-3): EPEVTQTPSHQVTQMGQEVILRCVPISNHLYFYWYRQILGQKVEFLVSFYNNEISEKSEIFDDQFSVERPDGSNFTLKIRSTKLEDSAMYFCASSEIGTDTQYFGPGTRLTVL.

On this clone: Different DNA sequences within this sample yield the same CDR3. The rearrangement links TRBV7-3 to TRBJ2-6; D unclear. Germline V lookup: CDR1 SGHTA, CDR2 FQGTGA. V dropped 6 bases and J dropped 1 base, with 4 bases sitting between them. CDR3 size: 13 residues. In DNA form, the CDR3 reads TGTGCCAGCAGTCCTTCTGGGGCCAACGTCCTGACTTTC. Translating it yields CASSPSGANVLTF.

V is TRBV29-1 and J is TRBJ1-1; 7 bases line up with TRBD1. This CDR3 region has 15 residues. CDR1 is SQVTM, CDR2 ANQGSEA, per germline. The J segment lost 4 bases and the V segment lost 2 bases, leaving 10 bases of the junction unmatched. The CDR3 nucleotides are TGCAGCGTTGAAACCCCTCGACAGGGAGGCACTGAAGCTTTCTTT. This codes for CSVETPRQGGTEAFF.

The V gene is TRBV27, the J gene TRBJ1-4; possible D gene TRBD1, 6 bases. The CDR3 has 15 amino acids. The germline V gene has CDR1 MNHEY and CDR2 SMNVEV (reference sequence). The ends were cut back, 5 bases at V and 3 bases at J, with 13 bases in the middle. DNA for the CDR3: TGTGCCAGCAGTGTCGGACAGACAGCTAATGAAAAACTGTTTTTT. It specifies CASSVGQTANEKLFF.

This clone was counted between two and nine times. The chain is built from TRBV6-5 and TRBJ2-7, with 8 nucleotides matching TRBD2. V shed 6 bases and J 6 bases; nucleotides not matched to a gene: 10. Germline V CDR1 and CDR2: MNHEY, SVGAGI. This CDR3 has 14 residues. The CDR3, as DNA: TGTGCCAGCAGAACGCCGGGACTAGAGGGCGAGCAGTACTTC. This translates into CASRTPGLEGEQYF.

This clone was picked up a small number of times. The rearrangement uses TRBV4-1 and TRBJ1-2; D remains ambiguous. The V end was cut by 3 bases, the J end by 1 base, with 15 bases between. Germline V gene lookup returns CDR1 MGHRA and CDR2 YSYEKL. The CDR3 is made up of 16 amino acids. The CDR3 DNA reads TGCGCCAGCAGCCAGGCTAAGGACCGAGTTAACTATGGCTACACCTTC. Its protein product is CASSQAKDRVNYGYTF.

This clone has more than one count but fewer than ten. This chain links TRBV4-2 with TRBJ2-7; 8 bases agree with TRBD1. This CDR3 has 13 residues. The V segment lost 4 bases and the J segment 3 bases; nucleotides outside the gene matches: 2. Germline V gene lookup returns CDR1 LGHNA and CDR2 YNFKEQ. The CDR3: CASSRDRNYEQYF. The DNA of the CDR3 is TGTGCCAGCAGCCGGGACAGGAACTACGAGCAGTACTTC.

The chain uses TRBV5-1 and TRBJ2-1, with 8 bases that match TRBD2. J was trimmed by 1 base and V by 7 bases; bases with no gene match: 4. Germline values: CDR1 SGHRS, CDR2 YFSETQ. The CDR3 extends over 14 amino acids. CDR3 loop: CASESGGSYNEQFF. CDR3 nucleotide sequence: TGCGCCAGCGAGAGCGGGGGTTCCTACAATGAGCAGTTCTTC. The whole variable domain, filled in from reference TRBV5-1 and TRBJ2-1, reads KAGVTQTPRYLIKTRGQQVTLSCSPISGHRSVSWYQQTPGQGLQFLFEYFSETQRNKGNFPGRFSGRQFSNSRSEMNVSTLELGDSALYLCASESGGSYNEQFFGPGTRLTVL.

There are many counts of this clone. V gene TRBV18 combines with J gene TRBJ2-7; TRBD2 aligns across 8 bases. This CDR3 comprises 13 residues. Germline assignment: CDR1 KGHSH and CDR2 LQKENI. Germline trimming cut 6 bases from V and 5 bases from J; bases unmatched to any gene: 6. The CDR3 is CASSREGMDEQYF. In DNA form, the CDR3 reads TGTGCCAGCTCCCGGGAGGGAATGGACGAGCAGTACTTC.

The CDR3 loop reads CASSSLTDYNSPLHF. Here the CDR3 DNA reads TGTGCCAGCAGCTCATTGACAGATTATAATTCACCCCTCCACTTT. The chain combines TRBV5-6 with TRBJ1-6; D is possibly TRBD1 (5 bases). This CDR3 spans 15 amino acids. The V end was cut by 3 bases, the J end by 4 bases, with 11 bases between. Germline assignment: CDR1 SGHDT and CDR2 YYEEEE.